This TCR beta chain was identified during a study of CD8 T cells in Susac syndrome. TEMRA cells underwent FACS enrichment and CD8+ and CD4+ T cells underwent negative isolation. RNA, at about 0.45 to 1 ug, was reverse transcribed with random hexamers. The amplification used immunoSEQ multiplex PCR on TCR beta CDR3; it spanned 54 Vbeta and 13 Jbeta. TCRdb redid the calling of the immunoSEQ multiplex PCR reads with MiXCR, one entry per CDR3 protein. The sample lists 150,000 to 190,000 distinct CDR3 sequences; just under 95% were seen once. V was pared by 3 bases and J by 2 bases, with 12 bases between. The CDR3 is 14 amino acids. Germline lookup yields CDR1 GTSNPN and CDR2 SVGIG (reference sequence).

Sequenced: CD8+ T cells from PBMCs. The rearrangement links TRBV30 to TRBJ2-3; the D gene is possibly TRBD1 (5 bases). The clonotype comes from a human donor with multiple sclerosis. CDR3: CAWRGPIATDTQYF. DNA for the CDR3: TGTGCCTGGAGGGGGCCCATAGCCACAGATACGCAGTATTTT. Variable domain in full (rest from reference TRBV30 and TRBJ2-3): SQTIHQWPATLVQPVGSPLSLECTVEGTSNPNLYWYRQAAGRGLQLLFYSVGIGQISSEVPQNLSASRPQDRQFILSSKKLLLSDSGFYLCAWRGPIATDTQYFGPGTRLTVL.